The sample holds a few counts of the clone carrying this T cell receptor (beta chain). Its antigen is still unknown. TCRdb reanalysed the reads using MiXCR and keeps one entry per CDR3 protein. The sample has 450,000 to 550,000 distinct CDR3 sequences, about 42% seen once. V lost 2 bases to trimming and J lost 1 base, with 9 bases between them. CDR3 length: 14 amino acids. The V gene's germline CDR1 is MNHEY and CDR2 SVGAGI. This sample was taken from a study of T cell repertoires in cytomegalovirus infection. The origin of this receptor is a human donor in good health (CMV status not recorded). Some clones in this sample may be carry-over from other donors' samples. Sequenced here: cultured PBMCs, sampled from culture after CMV antigen stimulation. The chain carries TRBV6-5 and TRBJ2-7; weak D call: TRBD1 (5 bases). The CDR3 protein is CASSYDRISYEQYF. In nucleotides, the CDR3 is TGTGCCAGCAGTTACGACAGAATTTCCTACGAGCAGTACTTC.